Detailed here is one T cell receptor beta chain. The PCR made use of 60 Vbeta and 13 Jbeta primers. Sequenced by immunoSEQ multiplex PCR; TCRdb stores in-frame clones only, minus some. The sample lists around 200,000 clones; roughly four fifths were seen once. The CDR3 has 14 amino acids. Trimming removed 3 bases from V and 4 bases from J; junction bases left unmatched: 2. Germline values: CDR1 SGHTA, CDR2 FQGNSA. The source of the sample is a study of cytomegalovirus exposure and HLA in healthy donors. J is TRBJ2-7 and V is TRBV7-2, with TRBD2 matching over 11 bases. Sequenced sample: PBMCs. The receptor's source is a girl aged 2-10 years in good health and CMV-seronegative. Here the CDR3 reads CASSFRLAGYEQYF. For the CDR3, the DNA is TGTGCCAGCAGCTTCCGACTAGCGGGGTACGAGCAGTACTTC.